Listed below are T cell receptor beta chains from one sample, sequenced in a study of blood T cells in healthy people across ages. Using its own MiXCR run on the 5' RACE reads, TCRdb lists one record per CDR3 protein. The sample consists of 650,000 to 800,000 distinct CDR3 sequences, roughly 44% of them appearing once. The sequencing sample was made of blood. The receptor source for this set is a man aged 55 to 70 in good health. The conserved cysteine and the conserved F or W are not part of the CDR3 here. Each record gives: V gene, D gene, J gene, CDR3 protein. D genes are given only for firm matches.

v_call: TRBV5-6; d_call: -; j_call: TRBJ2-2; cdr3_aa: ASSQGFGTGELF
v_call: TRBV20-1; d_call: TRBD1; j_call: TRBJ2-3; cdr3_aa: SAIPRQGLKDTQY
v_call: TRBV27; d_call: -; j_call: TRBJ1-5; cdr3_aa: ASSLTSGTSNQPQH
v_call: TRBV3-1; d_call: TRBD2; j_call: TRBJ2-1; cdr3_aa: ASSGPRLAGGYNEQF
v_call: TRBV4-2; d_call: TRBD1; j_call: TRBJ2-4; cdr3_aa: ASSQGRQGIKNIQY
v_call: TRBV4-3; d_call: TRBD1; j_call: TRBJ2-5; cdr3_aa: ASSQEREIGTGDPKQY
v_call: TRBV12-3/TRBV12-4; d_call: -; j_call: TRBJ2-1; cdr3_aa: ASSLTAGSSYNEQF
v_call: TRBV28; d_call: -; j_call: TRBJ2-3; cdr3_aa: ASSLPQGTTDTQY
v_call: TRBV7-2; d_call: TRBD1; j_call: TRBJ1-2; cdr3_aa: ASSPDRGTGYT
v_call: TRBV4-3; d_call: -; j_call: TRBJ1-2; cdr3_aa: ASSQDNEGISYGYT
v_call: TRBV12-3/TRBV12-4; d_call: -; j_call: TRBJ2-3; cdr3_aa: ASRPKGGGPADTQY
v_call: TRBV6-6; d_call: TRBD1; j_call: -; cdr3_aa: ACSFRQGAWVEQY
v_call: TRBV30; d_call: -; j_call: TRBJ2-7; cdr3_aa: AWSDGSWGYEQY
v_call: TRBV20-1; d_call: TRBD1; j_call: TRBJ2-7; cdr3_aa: SAMVATGRVRHLPDEQY
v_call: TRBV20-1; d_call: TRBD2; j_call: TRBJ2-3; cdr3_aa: SARDGRGGGDTQY
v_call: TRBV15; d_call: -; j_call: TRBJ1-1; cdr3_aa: ATSRDLANTEAF
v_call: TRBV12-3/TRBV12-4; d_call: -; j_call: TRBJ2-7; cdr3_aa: ASSLLSGVQNEQY
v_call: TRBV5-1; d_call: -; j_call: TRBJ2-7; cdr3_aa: ASSLVQGEQY
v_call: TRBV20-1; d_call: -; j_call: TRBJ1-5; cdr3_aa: SARQIGGGNQPQH
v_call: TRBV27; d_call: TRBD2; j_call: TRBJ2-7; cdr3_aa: ASSLRLSGGSYEQY
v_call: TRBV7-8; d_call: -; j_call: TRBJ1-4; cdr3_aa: ASSQTGTTNEKLF
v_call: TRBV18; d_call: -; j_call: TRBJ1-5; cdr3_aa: ASSILGEVGQPQH
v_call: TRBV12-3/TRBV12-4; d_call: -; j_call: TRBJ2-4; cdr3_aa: ASSNTGTTY
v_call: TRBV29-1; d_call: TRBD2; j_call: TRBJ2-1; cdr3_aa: SVASGGPGQF
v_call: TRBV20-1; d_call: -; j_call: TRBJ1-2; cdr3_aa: SASHNQGANYGYT
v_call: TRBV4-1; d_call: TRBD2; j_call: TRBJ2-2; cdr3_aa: ASSRKSSGGRNTGELF
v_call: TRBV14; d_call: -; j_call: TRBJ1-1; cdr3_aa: ASSQHTNTEAF
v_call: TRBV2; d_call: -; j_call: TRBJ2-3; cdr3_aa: ATQPRGSTDTQY
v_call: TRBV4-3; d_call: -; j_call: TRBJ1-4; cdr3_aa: ASSQDMLVGGVNEKLF
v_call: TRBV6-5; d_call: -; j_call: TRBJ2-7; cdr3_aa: ASSYRTGGAYEQY
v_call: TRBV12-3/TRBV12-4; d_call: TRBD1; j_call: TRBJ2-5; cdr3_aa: ASRGGTGQETQY
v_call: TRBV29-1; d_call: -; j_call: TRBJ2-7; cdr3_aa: SARAGVGQGSYEQY
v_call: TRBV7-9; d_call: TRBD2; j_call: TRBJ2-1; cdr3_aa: ASSLRGGLSYNEQF
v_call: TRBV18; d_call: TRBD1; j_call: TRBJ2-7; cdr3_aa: ASGGQASREQY
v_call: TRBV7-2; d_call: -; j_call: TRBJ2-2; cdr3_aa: ASSLLVGTGELF
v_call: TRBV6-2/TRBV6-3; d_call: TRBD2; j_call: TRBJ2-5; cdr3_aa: ASRGLAGGLLETQY
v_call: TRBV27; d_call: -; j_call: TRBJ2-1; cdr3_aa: ASSNRENEQF
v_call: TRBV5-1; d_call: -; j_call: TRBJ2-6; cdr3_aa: ASSPGTKAAGANVLT
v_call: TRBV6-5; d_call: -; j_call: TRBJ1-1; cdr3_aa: ASSYLGSGTEAF
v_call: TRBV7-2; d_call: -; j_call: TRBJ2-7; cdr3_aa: ASSPGRGGALFYEQY
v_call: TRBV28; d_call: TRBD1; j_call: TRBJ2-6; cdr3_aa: ASRTQGARGANVLT
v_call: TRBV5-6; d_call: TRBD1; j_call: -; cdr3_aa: ASSRYTGTAAYEQY
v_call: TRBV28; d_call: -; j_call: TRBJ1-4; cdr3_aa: ASRSGPGNEKLF
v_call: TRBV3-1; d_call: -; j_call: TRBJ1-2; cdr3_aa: ASSKAQGGYT
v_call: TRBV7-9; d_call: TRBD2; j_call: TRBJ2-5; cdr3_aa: ASSGGDQETQY
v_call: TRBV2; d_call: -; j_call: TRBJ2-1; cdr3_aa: ASSDWAGPVNEQF
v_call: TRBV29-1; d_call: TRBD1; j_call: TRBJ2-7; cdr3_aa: SVRMGDRAGEQY
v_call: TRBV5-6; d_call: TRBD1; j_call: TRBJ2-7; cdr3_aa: ASSDNRGRKYEQY
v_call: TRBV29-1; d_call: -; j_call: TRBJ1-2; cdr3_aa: SVLPGSSYGYT
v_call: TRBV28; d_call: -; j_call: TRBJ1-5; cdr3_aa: ATRPIIHSNQPQH
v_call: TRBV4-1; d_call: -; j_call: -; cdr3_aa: ASSQDTAAHWNIQY
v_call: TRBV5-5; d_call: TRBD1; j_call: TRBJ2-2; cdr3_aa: ASTSSGTGYTGELF
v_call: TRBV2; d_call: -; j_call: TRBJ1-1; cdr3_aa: ASSEAIYGTTEAF
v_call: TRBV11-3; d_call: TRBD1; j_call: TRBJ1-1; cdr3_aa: ASSLDYRGREAF
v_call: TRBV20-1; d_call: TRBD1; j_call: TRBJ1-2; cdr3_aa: SAPRSTGAYGYT